The 9 T cell receptor beta chains below all came from one sample that was sequenced in a study of breast tumors, draining lymph nodes, adjacent tissues. TCRdb independently ran MiXCR on the multiplex PCR reads; one entry per CDR3 protein. Of about 300,000 distinct CDR3 sequences listed, over 25% are singletons. Axillary draining lymph nodes of breast cancer patients supplied the node samples. The sequencing sample was made of axillary lymph node tissue. The receptors originated from a female donor with breast cancer. Some clones in this sample may be carry-over from other donors' samples.

The chain is built from TRBV19 and TRBJ2-4, with unresolved D. V gave up 5 bases and J gave up 0 bases, with 20 bases separating them. This CDR3 contains 18 residues. Germline CDR1 and CDR2: LNHDA and SQIVND (reference sequence). CDR3 region: CASSFAGLDLIAKNIQYF. CDR3 coding DNA: TGTGCCAGTAGTTTCGCAGGCCTAGATTTAATAGCCAAAAACATTCAGTACTTC.

This clonotype was counted ten times or more. As DNA, the CDR3 is TGTGCCAGCAGCCCGACGAATTATGGCTACACCTTC. Protein product: CASSPTNYGYTF. The chain carries TRBV11-2 and TRBJ1-2; D is unclear. Germline-derived CDR1 and CDR2 are SGHAT and FQNNGV. The length of the CDR3 is 12 residues. Trimming took off 5 bases at V and 5 bases at J, with 9 bases between the two ends.

This clonotype was seen many times. The V and J genes are TRBV29-1 and TRBJ2-1, with 7 nucleotides matching TRBD1. Germline CDR1 reads SQVTM; CDR2 reads ANQGSEA. Losses at the gene ends were 6 bases for V and 2 bases for J; bases not matched to a gene: 10. This CDR3 spans 15 amino acids. In DNA, the CDR3 is TGCAGCGTGACACCTGGACAGGCACCCTACAATGAGCAGTTCTTC. Protein product: CSVTPGQAPYNEQFF.

As regards this clonotype: In this CDR3 the conserved last residue, phenylalanine or tryptophan, is missing, so a read error is likely. V gene TRBV25-1 combines with J gene TRBJ1-6, with a weak D call TRBD1 (5 bases). The CDR3 covers 18 residues. Trimming took 5 bases from V and 0 from J, leaving 17 bases between them. Per germline, CDR1 MGHDK and CDR2 SYGVNS. For the CDR3, the DNA is TGTGCCAGCAGTTACTCTCTGACAGCGAGCTCCTATAATTCACCCCTCCACCTT. Encoded protein: CASSYSLTASSYNSPLHL.

This clonotype has at least ten counts. The chain combines TRBV19 with TRBJ1-4, with D tentatively TRBD1 (5 bases). V was trimmed by 5 bases and J by 7 bases, leaving 17 bases between them. The CDR3 totals 15 residues. CDR1 is LNHDA, CDR2 SQIVND, per germline (reference sequence). The CDR3 loop is CASSLSGMMIEKLFF. The CDR3 DNA sequence: TGTGCCAGTAGTCTCTCAGGGATGATGATTGAAAAACTGTTTTTT. Full variable domain (remainder filled in from reference TRBV19 and TRBJ1-4): DGGITQSPKYLFRKEGQNVTLSCEQNLNHDAMYWYRQDPGQGLRLIYYSQIVNDFQKGDIAEGYSVSREKKESFPLTVTSAQKNPTAFYLCASSLSGMMIEKLFFGSGTQLSVL.

This clonotype was recorded at least ten times. This sequence joins TRBV7-2 and TRBJ1-2; D gene unclear. The germline V gene encodes CDR1 SGHTA and CDR2 FQGNSA. CDR3 length equals 12 residues. V lost 3 bases and J 2 bases, leaving 4 bases between the germline ends. The CDR3 DNA sequence: TGTGCCAGCAGCTTGGTCAACTATGGCTACACCTTC. Residues: CASSLVNYGYTF.

The J gene is TRBJ2-1, the V gene TRBV5-1, with D tentatively TRBD2 (5 bases). The V gene's germline CDR1 is SGHRS and CDR2 YFSETQ. This CDR3 is 14 amino acids long. Trimming took 0 bases from V and 9 from J, leaving 13 bases between them. CDR3 region: CASSLGLTGSEQFF. For the CDR3, the DNA is TGCGCCAGCAGCTTGGGACTAACGGGAAGTGAGCAGTTCTTC.

The sample holds many counts of this clonotype. The V and J genes are TRBV19 and TRBJ2-1; perhaps D is TRBD1 or TRBD2 (5 bases each). V was trimmed by 6 bases and J by 12 bases, leaving 18 bases between them. Germline V gives CDR1 LNHDA, CDR2 SQIVND (reference sequence). This CDR3 is 13 amino acids long. The CDR3 nucleotides are TGTGCCAGTAGGGCGTCGGTGAGGGGTCTGCAGTTCTTC. This codes for CASRASVRGLQFF.

This clonotype was counted ten times or more. The chain has TRBV5-1 and TRBJ2-5; D may be TRBD2 (6 bases). Germline-derived CDR1 and CDR2 are SGHRS and YFSETQ. This CDR3 region has 16 residues. Between the trimmed V and J ends, which lost 0 bases and 3 bases, there was a span of 15 bases. CDR3 sequence reads: CASSLGAGTSKETQYF. CDR3 DNA sequence: TGCGCCAGCAGCTTGGGAGCGGGCACTTCCAAAGAGACCCAGTACTTC.